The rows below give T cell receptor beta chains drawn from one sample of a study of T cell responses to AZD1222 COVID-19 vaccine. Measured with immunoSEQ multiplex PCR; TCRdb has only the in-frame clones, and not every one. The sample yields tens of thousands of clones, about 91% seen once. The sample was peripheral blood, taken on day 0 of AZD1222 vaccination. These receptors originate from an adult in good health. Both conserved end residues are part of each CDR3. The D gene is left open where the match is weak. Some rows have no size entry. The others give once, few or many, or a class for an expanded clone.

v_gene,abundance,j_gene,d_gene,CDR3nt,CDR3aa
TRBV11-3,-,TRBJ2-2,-,TGTGCCAGCAGCTTAGGGCAGCACACCGGGGAGCTGTTTTTT,CASSLGQHTGELFF
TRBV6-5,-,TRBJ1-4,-,TGTGCCAGCAGTTACTCGCGGGAGGCAACTAATGAAAAACTGTTTTTT,CASSYSREATNEKLFF
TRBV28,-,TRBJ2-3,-,TGTGCCAGCAGCCCCGGGGGGCGCGGGGCGGATACGCAGTATTTT,CASSPGGRGADTQYF
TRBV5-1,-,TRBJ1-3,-,TGCGCCAGCAGCTTGGCCGGCTCCACTGAGGGAAACACCATATATTTT,CASSLAGSTEGNTIYF
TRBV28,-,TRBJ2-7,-,TGTGCCAGCAGCCTCTACCCTTACGAGCAGTACTTC,CASSLYPYEQYF
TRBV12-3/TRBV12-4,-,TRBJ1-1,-,TGTGCCAGCAGTTTAGCACGGGGCACTGAAGCTTTCTTT,CASSLARGTEAFF
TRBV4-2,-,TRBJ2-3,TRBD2,TGTGCCAGCAGCCAAGTGACCGGTGCGGGAGGGGGCACAGATACGCAGTATTTT,CASSQVTGAGGGTDTQYF
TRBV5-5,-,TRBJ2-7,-,TGTGCCAGCAGCTCTCTAGGGCAGCTAACCTACGAGCAGTACTTC,CASSSLGQLTYEQYF
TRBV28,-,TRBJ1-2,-,TGTGCCAGCAGTCTAGTGGGAGGGGCTGCGAACGGCTACACCTTC,CASSLVGGAANGYTF
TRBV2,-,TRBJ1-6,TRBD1,TGTGCCAGCAGAAGACAGGGTTTCGGTAATTCACCCCTCCACTTT,CASRRQGFGNSPLHF
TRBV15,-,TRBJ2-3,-,TGTGCCACTACCTCGTCGTTAGAATCAATCTCCACAGATACGCAGTATTTT,CATTSSLESISTDTQYF
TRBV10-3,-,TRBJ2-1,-,TGTGCCATCAGTAGGAAGGGATCCGAGGGCCACAATGAGCAGTTCTTC,CAISRKGSEGHNEQFF
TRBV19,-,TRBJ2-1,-,TGTGCCAGTAGTATCCTCACGGTTGGTGCCTTTCAGTTCTTC,CASSILTVGAFQFF
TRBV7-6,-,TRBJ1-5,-,TGTGCCAGCAGCTTAGTTCCGGGGAGCAATCAGCCCCAGCATTTT,CASSLVPGSNQPQHF
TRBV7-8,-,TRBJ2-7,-,TGTGCCAGCAGCATGTCAGGGTTCAGCTCCTACGAGCAGTACTTC,CASSMSGFSSYEQYF
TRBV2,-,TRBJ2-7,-,TGTGCCAGCAGTGATCAGGCCTACGAGCAGTACTTC,CASSDQAYEQYF
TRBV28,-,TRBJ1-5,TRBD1,TGTGCCAGCAGTTTAGGGACAGTTGCCCAGCCCCAGCATTTT,CASSLGTVAQPQHF
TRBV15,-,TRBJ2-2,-,TGTGCCACCAGCAGAGATCTTTTAGAGGGCGATACCGGGGAGCTGTTTTTT,CATSRDLLEGDTGELFF
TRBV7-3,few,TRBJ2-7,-,TGTGCCAGCAGCTTAACAGGGGGCTACGAGCAGTACTTC,CASSLTGGYEQYF
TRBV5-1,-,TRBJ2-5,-,TGCGCCAGCGGTATCGGGAAAGAGACCCAGTACTTC,CASGIGKETQYF
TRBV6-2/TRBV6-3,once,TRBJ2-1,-,TGTGCCAGCAGTTACTCGGGGACTCTCAATGAGCAGTTCTTC,CASSYSGTLNEQFF
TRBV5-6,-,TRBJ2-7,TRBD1,TGTGCCAGCAGCAGAAGACAGGGCGCTTACGAGCAGTACTTC,CASSRRQGAYEQYF
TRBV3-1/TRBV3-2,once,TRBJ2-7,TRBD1,TGTGCCAGCAGCCAACTGGGACAGTCCTACGAGCAGTACTTC,CASSQLGQSYEQYF
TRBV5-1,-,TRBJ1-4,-,TGCGCCAGCAGCCGGGGGGATGAAAAACTGTTTTTT,CASSRGDEKLFF
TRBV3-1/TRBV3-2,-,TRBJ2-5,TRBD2,TGTGCCAGCAGCCCCGGGACTAGCGTGCCCCTTGGCTTCGAGACCCAGTACTTC,CASSPGTSVPLGFETQYF
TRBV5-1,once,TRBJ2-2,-,TGCGCCAGCAGCTTGGAGGGTCAAAACACCGGGGAGCTGTTTTTT,CASSLEGQNTGELFF
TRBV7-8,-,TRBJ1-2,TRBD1,TGTGCCAGCAGCGCAGGGGGACAGGGGGCGTGGGGCTATGGCTACACCTTC,CASSAGGQGAWGYGYTF
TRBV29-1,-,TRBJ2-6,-,TGCAGCGTCGGGGGCGCAACAGGCTCTGGGGCCAACGTCCTGACTTTC,CSVGGATGSGANVLTF
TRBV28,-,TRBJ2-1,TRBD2,TGTGCCAGCAGTTTTATGATGGGACTAGGGGACAATGAGCAGTTCTTC,CASSFMMGLGDNEQFF
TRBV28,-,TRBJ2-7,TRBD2,TGTGCCAGCAGTTCCTCCACTAGCGGGATCATCTACGAGCAGTACTTC,CASSSSTSGIIYEQYF
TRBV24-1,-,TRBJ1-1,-,TGTGCCACCAGTGACTCCCGTAAGGGCGTGACTGAAGCTTTCTTT,CATSDSRKGVTEAFF
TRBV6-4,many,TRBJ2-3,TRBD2,TGTGCCAGCAGTGACGGCGCTAGCGGGAGTGGCACAGATACGCAGTATTTT,CASSDGASGSGTDTQYF
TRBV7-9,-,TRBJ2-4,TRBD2,TGTGCCAGCAGCCCCGGACTAGCGGGAGGTGTTTTTAACATTCAGTACTTC,CASSPGLAGGVFNIQYF
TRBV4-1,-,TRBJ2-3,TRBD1,TGCGCCAGCAGTTTCATCGGGACAGCGACAGATACGCAGTATTTT,CASSFIGTATDTQYF
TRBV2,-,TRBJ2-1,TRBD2,TGTGCCAGCCGACTAGCTCGGATGGACTACAATGAGCAGTTCTTC,CASRLARMDYNEQFF
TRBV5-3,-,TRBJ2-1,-,TGTGCCAGAAGCTTTGCCATCCCTGAAGTGTCGGGGTGGGTCAATGAGCAGTTCTTC,CARSFAIPEVSGWVNEQFF
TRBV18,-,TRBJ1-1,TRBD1,TGTGCCAGCTCACCCCCGGGACAGGGACGAGCTTTCTTT,CASSPPGQGRAFF